The next 25 T cell receptor beta chains were all read from a single sample in a study of T cell changes during pregnancy in multiple sclerosis. Sequencing was performed with immunoSEQ multiplex PCR; in TCRdb, only in-frame clones are kept and a portion is missing. The sample contains some 20,000 clones, approximately 88% of which appear only once. This specimen consisted of CD8+ T cells from peripheral blood mononuclear cells, obtained after pregnancy. The receptors shown here come from a female donor in good health, enrolled as a control in a pregnancy study.

The rearrangement uses TRBV6-4 and TRBJ2-5, with TRBD2 identical over 8 bases. The J call may be in error: the DNA end matches TRBJ2-7 better. The CDR3 runs to 15 residues. From germline, CDR1 is MRHNA and CDR2 SNTAGT. In nucleotides, the CDR3 is TGTGCCAGCAGTGAAATAGCGGGGAGCTCCTACGAGCAGTACTTC. As protein: CASSEIAGSSYEQYF.

This rearrangement joins TRBV7-9 to TRBJ1-1; 7 bases map to TRBD1. Germline CDR1 reads SEHNR; CDR2 reads FQNEAQ (reference sequence). The CDR3 has 12 amino acids. V lost 3 bases to trimming and J lost 7 bases; unmatched junction nucleotides: 2. This CDR3 reads CASSFGTVEAFF. The CDR3 coding sequence is TGTGCCAGCAGCTTCGGGACAGTTGAAGCTTTCTTT.

The chain is built from TRBV6-1 and TRBJ2-5, with 9 bases lining up with TRBD1. Unmatched junction bases numbered 8, after V lost 7 bases and J lost 5 bases. Germline loops: CDR1 MNHNS, CDR2 SASEGT. The CDR3 consists of 14 residues. The CDR3 bases are TGTGCCAGCACCCGGGACAGGGTTCGGGAGACCCAGTACTTC. This codes for CASTRDRVRETQYF.

This chain uses TRBV5-6 with TRBJ1-4, with 10 bases aligning to TRBD1. Germline CDR1 and CDR2: SGHDT and YYEEEE. Germline trimming cut 4 bases from V and 8 bases from J; bases unmatched to any gene: 8. This CDR3 region has 15 residues. Written as DNA, the CDR3 is TGTGCCAGCAGCCTATGGGGACAGGGGAAAGAAAAACTGTTTTTT. Residues: CASSLWGQGKEKLFF.

V is TRBV5-6 and J is TRBJ1-2; TRBD1 matches 9 bases. The germline gives CDR1 SGHDT, CDR2 YYEEEE. There are 14 residues in the CDR3. J gave up 12 bases and V 3 bases, and 12 bases lay outside the gene matches. The CDR3 here is CASSYGTGLGKNTF. CDR3 nucleotides: TGTGCCAGCAGCTACGGGACAGGGCTGGGAAAAAACACCTTC. The variable domain in full, completed from reference TRBV5-6 and TRBJ1-2, reads DAGVTQSPTHLIKTRGQQVTLRCSPKSGHDTVSWYQQALGQGPQFIFQYYEEEERQRGNFPDRFSGHQFPNYSSELNVNALLLGDSALYLCASSYGTGLGKNTFGSGTRLTVV.

In its sample, this clone was seen a few times. This rearrangement joins TRBV7-9 to TRBJ1-1; no definite D call. V was trimmed by 2 bases and J by 8 bases, leaving 9 bases between them. The CDR3 length is 12 residues. In germline, CDR1 is SEHNR, CDR2 FQNEAQ (reference sequence). The CDR3 coding sequence is TGTGCCAGCAGCTTAAGCGGCAGCGAAGCTTTCTTT. Residues: CASSLSGSEAFF.

This chain links TRBV9 with TRBJ1-2, with 8 positions matching TRBD1. Looked up from germline, CDR1 is SGDLS and CDR2 is YYNGEE. With 0 bases clipped from V and 2 bases from J, the junction kept 6 bases outside the gene matches. This CDR3 has 16 amino acids. This chain's CDR3 is CASSVEGQAPNYGYTF. The CDR3 coding sequence is TGTGCCAGCAGCGTAGAGGGACAGGCGCCCAACTATGGCTACACCTTC.

The chain uses TRBV27 and TRBJ2-2; no definite D call. This CDR3 contains 15 residues. V was shortened by 7 bases and J by 4 bases, with 16 bases between the two germline ends. Germline CDR1 and CDR2: MNHEY and SMNVEV (reference sequence). Here the CDR3 reads CASMPRGPGTGELFF. The CDR3, as DNA: TGTGCCAGCATGCCCAGAGGCCCGGGCACCGGGGAGCTGTTTTTT.

This chain links TRBV4-3 with TRBJ2-7, with 12 bases that match TRBD1. CDR1 is LGHNA and CDR2 is YSLEER in the germline V gene. This CDR3 contains 16 residues. The trim removed 1 base at V and 5 bases at J, leaving 6 bases unmatched. CDR3 amino acids: CASSQVPGQGADEQYF. In nucleotides, the CDR3 is TGCGCCAGCAGCCAAGTTCCGGGACAGGGGGCAGACGAGCAGTACTTC.

The CDR3 DNA reads TGTGCCAGCAGCCCCACCCGGACAGGGTACAATGAGCAGTTCTTC. Its protein product is CASSPTRTGYNEQFF. This chain uses TRBV4-2 with TRBJ2-1, with TRBD1 identical over 8 bases. J gave up 4 bases and V 4 bases, and 6 bases lay outside the gene matches. CDR3 length: 15 amino acids. The V gene's germline CDR1 is LGHNA and CDR2 YNFKEQ.

This chain joins TRBV30 and TRBJ1-5; D is unclear. Trimming took off 0 bases at V and 7 bases at J, with 13 bases between the two ends. This CDR3 spans 14 amino acids. CDR1 GTSNPN and CDR2 SVGIG come from the germline V gene (reference sequence). In DNA, the CDR3 is TGTGCCTGGAGTGTAGGAGGGTCCCCCCAGCCCCAGCATTTT. Translated: CAWSVGGSPQPQHF.

The chain is built from TRBV5-1 and TRBJ2-3; D unresolved. The CDR3 sequence is 16 residues long. The V end was cut by 0 bases, the J end by 0 bases, with 11 bases between. Germline-derived CDR1 and CDR2 are SGHRS and YFSETQ. The CDR3 region is CASSLEVAVSTDTQYF. The CDR3 DNA reads TGCGCCAGCAGCTTGGAGGTAGCAGTTAGCACAGATACGCAGTATTTT.

The genes are TRBV15 and TRBJ2-7; 10 bases map to TRBD2. J lost 3 bases, V lost 5 bases, and 7 bases had no gene match. Germline CDR1 is LNHNV and CDR2 is YYDKDF (reference sequence). The CDR3 spans 15 residues. CDR3 in amino acids: CATSLRTSGSYEQYF. The CDR3 DNA reads TGTGCCACCAGCTTGAGGACTAGCGGAAGCTACGAGCAGTACTTC.

This chain uses TRBV12-5 with TRBJ1-1; D uncertain. This CDR3 is 13 amino acids long. Germline values: CDR1 LGHNT, CDR2 FRNRAP. The ends were cut back, 2 bases at V and 4 bases at J, with 8 bases in the middle. Here the CDR3 reads CASGLSISTEAFF. The CDR3 region has the DNA TGTGCTAGTGGTTTGTCCATTAGCACTGAAGCTTTCTTT.

This clone was picked up a small number of times. This chain joins TRBV4-3 and TRBJ2-2, with TRBD2 matching over 12 bases. Germline CDR1 reads LGHNA; CDR2 reads YSLEER. After removal of 0 bases from V and 6 bases from J, the junction contained 2 bases not matched to a gene. This CDR3 is 16 amino acids long. CDR3 in DNA: TGCGCCAGCAGCCAAGATCCTAGCGGGGGGGCCGGGGAGCTGTTTTTT. It codes for CASSQDPSGGAGELFF.

The V call is TRBV27, the J call TRBJ2-7, with D possibly TRBD1 on 6 matching bases. The CDR3 covers 15 residues. Germline CDR1 MNHEY, CDR2 SMNVEV (reference sequence). Trimming cost V 4 bases and J 5 bases, with 18 bases left between them. The CDR3 loop is CASSSPPRTDHEQYF. The CDR3 DNA follows: TGTGCCAGCAGTTCACCTCCCAGGACAGACCACGAGCAGTACTTC.

The chain carries TRBV27 and TRBJ1-1; D is possibly TRBD1 (6 bases). Germline assignment: CDR1 MNHEY and CDR2 SMNVEV (reference sequence). V was clipped by 6 bases and J by 1 base, with 18 bases between them. The length of the CDR3 is 16 residues. The CDR3 DNA sequence: TGTGCCAGCAGCCGCCCAGGGGCCCTCTCGAACACTGAAGCTTTCTTT. Its protein is CASSRPGALSNTEAFF.

The chain couples TRBV11-2 to TRBJ1-4; 11 bases agree with TRBD1. CDR3 length: 16 amino acids. With V trimmed by 5 bases and J by 6 bases, 8 bases remained unmatched. From germline, CDR1 is SGHAT and CDR2 FQNNGV. This CDR3 is CASSLIRDRGYEKLFF. The CDR3, as DNA: TGTGCCAGCAGCCTAATTCGGGACAGGGGGTATGAAAAACTGTTTTTT.

The chain is built from TRBV29-1 and TRBJ2-5; TRBD2 agrees at 7 bases. J lost 2 bases, V lost 1 base, and 13 bases had no gene match. CDR1 and CDR2 from the germline V gene are SQVTM and ANQGSEA. This CDR3 is 17 amino acids long. The CDR3 loop reads CSVEAGVGGRSQETQYF. Written as DNA, the CDR3 is TGCAGCGTTGAAGCGGGAGTGGGGGGGAGGTCACAAGAGACCCAGTACTTC.

The rearrangement joins TRBV30 to TRBJ1-2; 8 bases fit TRBD1. With 2 bases clipped from V and 2 bases from J, the junction kept 7 bases outside the gene matches. Per germline, CDR1 GTSNPN and CDR2 SVGIG (reference sequence). There are 15 residues in the CDR3. The CDR3 protein is CAWSSFRTGNYGYTF. The CDR3 DNA is TGTGCCTGGAGTTCCTTTCGGACAGGGAACTATGGCTACACCTTC.

The rearrangement links TRBV5-8 to TRBJ1-6, with TRBD1 as a possible D gene (6 bases). The germline V gene has CDR1 SGHTS and CDR2 YDEGEE. The length of the CDR3 is 14 residues. V was cut by 5 bases and J by 10 bases, with 16 bases left in between. CDR3 coding DNA: TGTGCCAGCAGACCCATGGGGGGGGCGTCACCCCTCCACTTT. Its protein product is CASRPMGGASPLHF.

The chain combines TRBV28 with TRBJ1-2; tentatively, D is TRBD1 (6 bases). This CDR3 is built from 13 residues. Germline V lookup: CDR1 MDHEN, CDR2 SYDVKM. V was pared by 2 bases and J by 8 bases, with 12 bases between. Here the CDR3 reads CASSLGQGNGYTF. DNA of the CDR3: TGTGCCAGCAGTTTAGGCCAGGGGAACGGCTACACCTTC.

V and J are TRBV6-5 and TRBJ2-7, with a possible D match to TRBD2 (5 bases). Per germline, CDR1 MNHEY and CDR2 SVGAGI. The CDR3 has 15 amino acids. The V gene lost 2 bases and the J gene lost 2 bases, with 13 bases spanning the gap. Here the CDR3 reads CASSYGSGSAYEQYF. The CDR3 DNA reads TGTGCCAGCAGTTACGGGTCGGGGTCGGCCTACGAGCAGTACTTC.

The V and J genes are TRBV6-5 and TRBJ1-1; the match to TRBD1 covers 7 bases. The CDR3 spans 12 residues. The V gene end was trimmed by 5 bases and the J gene end by 11 bases; junction bases not matched to a gene: 8. CDR1 and CDR2 from the germline V gene are MNHEY and SVGAGI. CDR3 bases: TGTGCCAGCAGTCTTACAGGGGCCCAGGCTTTCTTT. Protein: CASSLTGAQAFF.

V usage is TRBV11-2 and J usage is TRBJ1-1, with D perhaps matching TRBD1 (6 bases). The germline gives CDR1 SGHAT, CDR2 FQNNGV. The germline V and J ends were trimmed by 6 bases and 6 bases, with 11 bases remaining between them. This CDR3 is 12 amino acids long. As DNA, the CDR3 is TGTGCCAGCAGGCTCGGGACACCTGAAGCTTTCTTT. Translation: CASRLGTPEAFF.